Listed below are T cell receptor beta chains from one sample, sequenced in a study of PD-1 blockade in classical Hodgkin lymphoma. Some clones are missing from TCRdb's copy, which holds only in-frame ones; the method was immunoSEQ multiplex PCR. The profile shows approximately 93,000 clones, over 75% of them singletons. Source: peripheral blood mononuclear cells (PBMCs), taken before the fourth cycle of nivolumab. The receptors stem from a human donor with classical Hodgkin lymphoma. Both conserved end residues are part of each CDR3. A D gene is named only where the DNA matches it firmly.

v_call,cdr3_length,j_call,d_call,cdr3_aa
TRBV2,14,TRBJ2-3,TRBD2,CASARGGATDTQYF
TRBV27,15,TRBJ1-5,NA,CASSSRWQGIQPQHF
TRBV11-3,15,TRBJ2-1,NA,CASSQTALGYNEQFF
TRBV6-4,15,TRBJ2-3,NA,CASSPGGKSTDTQYF
TRBV27,14,TRBJ2-5,NA,CASSLGGGAQTQYF
TRBV18,14,TRBJ1-1,NA,CASSPEWQALQAFF
TRBV7-9,16,TRBJ2-5,TRBD2,CASSQGLAGGQETQYF
TRBV9,19,TRBJ2-2,TRBD2,CASSPHRGVYGGKTGELFF
TRBV4-3,18,TRBJ2-3,TRBD2,CASSQDWASGRVTDTQYF
TRBV29-1,13,TRBJ2-3,TRBD2,CSASGRVTDTQYF
TRBV6-4,14,TRBJ2-4,NA,CASSAWSGQNIQYF
TRBV5-4,15,TRBJ1-3,NA,CASSLVGDSGNTIYF
TRBV10-3,18,TRBJ2-5,TRBD2,CAISESFSSSGGQETQYF
TRBV5-1,16,TRBJ2-2,NA,CASSLEGPPNTGELFF
TRBV21-1,18,TRBJ1-2,NA,CASSKDVKFGQGRYGYTF
TRBV10-3,15,TRBJ1-2,TRBD1,CAISTDRGRDYGYTF
TRBV10-3,17,TRBJ2-3,TRBD2,CAISETASGGHTDTQYF
TRBV19,18,TRBJ1-1,NA,CASSIEGGRGRGYTEAFF
TRBV18,15,TRBJ1-5,NA,CASSPEGGGNQPQHF
TRBV27,15,TRBJ2-1,TRBD2,CASSTRRLAGNEQFF
TRBV7-9,14,TRBJ1-4,TRBD1,CASSLGTGDEKLFF
TRBV2,14,TRBJ2-7,NA,CASSYDGGTYEQYF
TRBV18,17,TRBJ1-5,TRBD1,CASSPGTGGNSNQPQHF
TRBV28,14,TRBJ2-1,TRBD1,CASSLSGGGDEQFF
TRBV5-1,14,TRBJ2-7,NA,CASSLEGGSYEQYF
TRBV5-6,13,TRBJ1-2,NA,CASSSGTISGYTF
TRBV19,15,TRBJ1-5,TRBD1,CASSMDRGMHQPQHF
TRBV19,14,TRBJ1-3,NA,CASRPGFSGNTIYF
TRBV14,13,TRBJ2-1,NA,CASSRPRGGEQFF
TRBV7-6,16,TRBJ1-4,TRBD1,CASSLAHRGRGEKLFF
TRBV28,12,TRBJ1-1,NA,CASSSGDSEAFF
TRBV7-7,15,TRBJ2-1,TRBD2,CASSRLAGGYNEQFF
TRBV15,18,TRBJ2-1,TRBD2,CATSRGTSGRRIGNEQFF
TRBV7-2,15,TRBJ2-3,TRBD2,CASSPLAGGADTQYF
TRBV4-3,19,TRBJ2-3,TRBD2,CASSHYYSRLAGDTDTQYF
TRBV19,15,TRBJ1-3,NA,CASSAAGTRGNTIYF
TRBV4-3,15,TRBJ2-7,TRBD1,CASSQDDRGAYEQYF
TRBV7-9,15,TRBJ1-2,NA,CASSARDPANYGYTF
TRBV27,13,TRBJ1-2,NA,CASSLTGFNGYTF
TRBV11-2,16,TRBJ2-5,TRBD1,CASSLQTGSGQETQYF
TRBV10-3,15,TRBJ2-7,TRBD1,CAISKTGASSYEQYF
TRBV6-1,11,TRBJ2-7,NA,CASSEVGEQYF
TRBV6-1,14,TRBJ2-7,TRBD2,CASGPSGLSYEQYF
TRBV27,15,TRBJ2-3,NA,CASSLTGNLGDTQYF
TRBV10-2,13,TRBJ1-1,NA,CASSERMTGEAFF
TRBV20-1,11,TRBJ1-4,NA,CSARGVEKLFF
TRBV10-3,11,TRBJ2-7,NA,CATTQGFEQYF
TRBV9,14,TRBJ2-3,NA,CASSLEGDTDTQYF
TRBV7-3,15,TRBJ2-3,TRBD2,CASSSTSGVTDTQYF
TRBV2,15,TRBJ2-2,TRBD2,CASRTAGGPTGELFF
TRBV10-3,13,TRBJ1-2,NA,CAISEPTAHGYTF
TRBV19,16,TRBJ2-3,TRBD2,CASTPPSGWGTDTQYF
TRBV25-1,15,TRBJ2-3,TRBD1,CASSGTGVGTDTQYF
TRBV9,19,TRBJ2-6,NA,CASSTHIGTQNSGANVLTF
TRBV27,19,TRBJ1-1,TRBD1,CASKPGGQGGRGMNTEAFF